The 26 T cell receptor beta chains below all came from one sample that was sequenced in a study of blood T cell repertoires in COVID-19 (TCRdb year 2020). Library method: the immunoSEQ multiplex PCR assay. The immuneACCESS repertoire file appears here via TCRdb, limited to in-frame rearrangements. These files lack a portion of the clones; in checked studies, under half of the deficit traces to unresolved V genes, and the cause of the others is not known. In this sample the table shows 450,000 or so clones, about 90% of which occur a single time. Roughly 0.78% of the sample belongs to the ten largest clones. Sequences were obtained from peripheral blood. Source of these receptors: a man aged 18 to 29 with COVID-19, enrolled during active disease.

The chain is built from TRBV29-1 and TRBJ1-1; no firm D call. Trimming took off 4 bases at V and 3 bases at J, with 6 bases between the two ends. The CDR3 consists of 11 residues. Per germline, CDR1 SQVTM and CDR2 ANQGSEA. CDR3 sequence (DNA): TGCAGCGTTGGGTTAGACACTGAAGCTTTCTTT. It specifies CSVGLDTEAFF.

V and J are TRBV6-5 and TRBJ1-4, with D possibly matching TRBD1 (6 bases). V lost 6 bases and J 8 bases, leaving 13 bases between the germline ends. The CDR3 runs 13 residues. Germline lookup yields CDR1 MNHEY and CDR2 SVGAGI. For the CDR3, the DNA is TGTGCCAGCAGGGGCAGGGGTGGGGAAAAACTGTTTTTT. Amino acid sequence: CASRGRGGEKLFF.

The J gene is TRBJ2-2, the V gene TRBV5-1; no definite D call. Trimming took off 1 base at V and 6 bases at J, with 10 bases between the two ends. The CDR3 totals 14 residues. Germline CDR1 reads SGHRS; CDR2 reads YFSETQ. The CDR3 bases are TGCGCCAGCAGCTTGACGGGTTTTGCCGGGGAGCTGTTTTTT. Translation: CASSLTGFAGELFF.

The chain combines TRBV27 with TRBJ1-2; D not resolved. Deletions cut 2 bases from V and 4 bases from J, with 8 bases between. The germline V gene encodes CDR1 MNHEY and CDR2 SMNVEV (reference sequence). CDR3 size: 13 residues. The CDR3 spells CASSLLHGYGYTF. DNA for the CDR3: TGTGCCAGCAGTTTACTGCACGGCTATGGCTACACCTTC.

The genes are TRBV19 and TRBJ2-6; 9 bases line up with TRBD1. The germline V gene has CDR1 LNHDA and CDR2 SQIVND (reference sequence). The V segment lost 4 bases and the J segment 0 bases; nucleotides outside the gene matches: 4. This CDR3 is 17 amino acids long. CDR3 sequence (DNA): TGTGCCAGTAGTACCGGACAGGGGACCTCTGGGGCCAACGTCCTGACTTTC. Translated, it gives CASSTGQGTSGANVLTF. Full variable domain (missing parts from reference TRBV19 and TRBJ2-6): DGGITQSPKYLFRKEGQNVTLSCEQNLNHDAMYWYRQDPGQGLRLIYYSQIVNDFQKGDIAEGYSVSREKKESFPLTVTSAQKNPTAFYLCASSTGQGTSGANVLTFGAGSRLTVL.

The chain links TRBV4-1 to TRBJ2-2; possibly TRBD1 for D (5 bases). The CDR3 totals 14 residues. In germline, CDR1 is MGHRA, CDR2 YSYEKL. V was trimmed by 0 bases and J by 11 bases, leaving 13 bases between them. The DNA of the CDR3 is TGCGCCAGCAGCCAAGATGCAGGGTTCCTTGAGCTGTTTTTT. As protein: CASSQDAGFLELFF.

The chain carries TRBV19 and TRBJ1-3; D gene uncertain. CDR1 LNHDA and CDR2 SQIVND come from the germline V gene (reference sequence). The CDR3 has 13 residues. V was shortened by 9 bases and J by 0 bases, with 9 bases between the two germline ends. This CDR3 is CASSRSSGNTIYF. CDR3 DNA sequence: TGTGCCAGCTCACGGAGCTCTGGAAACACCATATATTTT. The variable domain in full, completed from reference TRBV19 and TRBJ1-3, reads DGGITQSPKYLFRKEGQNVTLSCEQNLNHDAMYWYRQDPGQGLRLIYYSQIVNDFQKGDIAEGYSVSREKKESFPLTVTSAQKNPTAFYLCASSRSSGNTIYFGEGSWLTVV.

This chain links TRBV5-1 with TRBJ2-5, with a tentative D call TRBD1 (6 bases). The V end lost 2 bases, the J end lost 1 base, and 9 bases lay between the germline ends. This CDR3 is 14 amino acids long. Germline V gene sequence: CDR1 SGHRS, CDR2 YFSETQ. CDR3 DNA sequence: TGCGCCAGCAGCTTCAGGACAGCCCAAGAGACCCAGTACTTC. Translated, it gives CASSFRTAQETQYF.

The chain has TRBV14 and TRBJ2-7; TRBD2 matches at 12 bases. The CDR3 has 19 amino acids. Losses at the gene ends were 1 base for V and 0 bases for J; bases not matched to a gene: 10. The V gene's germline CDR1 is SGHDN and CDR2 FVKESK. The CDR3 DNA sequence: TGTGCCAGCAGCCAAGTCGGACTAGCGGGGCACATACTCTCCTACGAGCAGTACTTC. It translates to CASSQVGLAGHILSYEQYF.

The rearrangement links TRBV18 to TRBJ1-2, with 7 positions matching TRBD1. Losses at the gene ends were 0 bases for V and 7 bases for J; bases not matched to a gene: 8. CDR3 length: 15 residues. CDR1 is KGHSH, CDR2 LQKENI, per germline. CDR3 nucleotide sequence: TGTGCCAGCTCACCACCCCCAGGGGGTAGTTTTGGCTACACCTTC. Its protein product is CASSPPPGGSFGYTF.

The chain has TRBV4-2 and TRBJ2-7; the D gene is possibly TRBD1 (6 bases). Per the germline V gene, CDR1 is LGHNA and CDR2 is YNFKEQ. The ends were cut back, 4 bases at V and 6 bases at J, with 7 bases in the middle. The CDR3 extends over 11 amino acids. CDR3 sequence (DNA): TGTGCCAGCAGCCGGGGGCTCGAGCAGTACTTC. It codes for CASSRGLEQYF.

The chain uses TRBV5-1 and TRBJ2-3, with TRBD2 as a possible D gene (5 bases). With 0 bases removed from V and 4 bases from J, the gap between germline ends came to 6 bases. Looked up from germline, CDR1 is SGHRS and CDR2 is YFSETQ. The CDR3 runs to 13 residues. The CDR3 here is CASSLDGADTQYF. The CDR3 bases are TGCGCCAGCAGCTTGGACGGGGCAGATACGCAGTATTTT.

The CDR3 here is CASTKGTGSNEQFF. The CDR3 coding sequence is TGTGCCAGTACAAAGGGGACAGGGAGTAATGAGCAGTTCTTC. The rearrangement links TRBV19 to TRBJ2-1; 9 bases line up with TRBD1. Germline values: CDR1 LNHDA, CDR2 SQIVND (reference sequence). This CDR3 has 14 amino acids. The ends lost 7 bases at V and 7 bases at J; junction bases unmatched: 8.

The rearrangement uses TRBV12-5 and TRBJ1-2; TRBD1 aligns across 9 bases. Germline CDR1 LGHNT, CDR2 FRNRAP. J gave up 7 bases and V 2 bases, and 8 bases lay outside the gene matches. This CDR3 has 15 amino acids. The CDR3 nucleotides read TGTGCTAGTGGTTTGCCTAAGGACAGGGGTGGTGGCTACACCTTC. Translating it yields CASGLPKDRGGGYTF. The entire variable domain, with the rest obtained from reference TRBV12-5 and TRBJ1-2, is as follows: DARVTQTPRHKVTEMGQEVTMRCQPILGHNTVFWYRQTMMQGLELLAYFRNRAPLDDSGMPKDRFSAEMPDATLATLKIQPSEPRDSAVYFCASGLPKDRGGGYTFGSGTRLTVV.

This chain links TRBV5-1 with TRBJ2-7, with a weak D call TRBD2 (6 bases). This CDR3 is built from 17 residues. Trimming left V 4 bases short and J 0 bases short, with 20 bases between. CDR1 SGHRS and CDR2 YFSETQ come from the germline V gene. Written as DNA, the CDR3 is TGCGCCAGCAGCGCCTTGGTTGGGACTGGAAGCTCCTACGAGCAGTACTTC. This sequence encodes CASSALVGTGSSYEQYF.

This sequence joins TRBV5-5 and TRBJ1-1, with TRBD1 matching 8 bases. CDR1 SGHKS and CDR2 YYEKEE come from the germline V gene (reference sequence). This CDR3 has 16 residues. Trimming removed 2 bases from V and 1 base from J; junction bases left unmatched: 7. CDR3 residues: CASSFGAGQENTEAFF. In nucleotides, the CDR3 is TGTGCCAGCAGCTTTGGGGCGGGACAGGAGAACACTGAAGCTTTCTTT. Looking up the rest from reference TRBV5-5 and TRBJ1-1 gives the full variable domain: DAGVTQSPTHLIKTRGQQVTLRCSPISGHKSVSWYQQVLGQGPQFIFQYYEKEERGRGNFPDRFSARQFPNYSSELNVNALLLGDSALYLCASSFGAGQENTEAFFGQGTRLTVV.

The chain links TRBV3-1 (or the pseudogene TRBV3-2) to TRBJ2-1, with TRBD2 identical over 9 bases. With 2 bases clipped from V and 8 bases from J, the junction kept 19 bases outside the gene matches. CDR1 and CDR2 from the germline V gene are LGHDT and YNNKEL (reference sequence). This CDR3 is built from 19 residues. The CDR3 DNA is TGTGCCAGCAGCCAACGTCGGCCTAGCGGGGTGACATCTCCCCATGAGCAGTTCTTC. Residues: CASSQRRPSGVTSPHEQFF.

V gene TRBV4-1 combines with J gene TRBJ2-1; 12 bases match TRBD2. The CDR3 sequence is 18 residues long. Trimming removed 1 base from V and 3 bases from J; junction bases left unmatched: 7. Germline CDR1 MGHRA, CDR2 YSYEKL. The CDR3 DNA is TGCGCCAGCAGCCAAGGTGGGACTAGCGGGCCAGACTACAATGAGCAGTTCTTC. Translating gives CASSQGGTSGPDYNEQFF.

The rearrangement links TRBV11-2 to TRBJ2-2; no definite D call. The CDR3 is 14 amino acids. In germline, CDR1 is SGHAT, CDR2 FQNNGV. The V end was cut by 7 bases, the J end by 2 bases, with 11 bases between. CDR3 region: CASTQGVNTGELFF. The DNA of the CDR3 is TGTGCCAGCACCCAAGGAGTAAACACCGGGGAGCTGTTTTTT.

J is TRBJ2-6 and V is TRBV3-1 (or the pseudogene TRBV3-2), with 8 positions matching TRBD1. The ends lost 5 bases at V and 2 bases at J; junction bases unmatched: 14. CDR1 is LGHDT, CDR2 YNNKEL, per germline (reference sequence). The CDR3 totals 19 residues. CDR3 loop: CASSYSRQGKGTGANVLTF. As DNA, the CDR3 is TGTGCCAGCAGCTATTCCCGACAGGGGAAGGGGACTGGGGCCAACGTCCTGACTTTC.

This clone occurred a few times. This sequence joins TRBV2 and TRBJ1-2; 8 nucleotides agree with TRBD1. The CDR3 covers 11 residues. The J segment lost 8 bases and the V segment lost 5 bases, leaving 1 base of the junction unmatched. Germline V lookup: CDR1 SNHLY, CDR2 FYNNEI. As DNA, the CDR3 is TGTGCCAGCAGTCCAGGGGGCGGCTACACCTTC. Translating it yields CASSPGGGYTF.

The chain couples TRBV14 to TRBJ1-2, with TRBD1 identical over 7 bases. CDR1 is SGHDN, CDR2 FVKESK, per germline. The V segment lost 1 base and the J segment 7 bases; nucleotides outside the gene matches: 9. This CDR3 spans 15 amino acids. The CDR3 sequence: CASSQGQGIRIGYTF. The CDR3, as DNA: TGTGCCAGCAGCCAAGGACAGGGAATTCGGATTGGCTACACCTTC. Supplemented by reference TRBV14 and TRBJ1-2, the full variable domain reads EAGVTQFPSHSVIEKGQTVTLRCDPISGHDNLYWYRRVMGKEIKFLLHFVKESKQDESGMPNNRFLAERTGGTYSTLKVQPAELEDSGVYFCASSQGQGIRIGYTFGSGTRLTVV.

The sample holds a few counts of this clone. J is TRBJ1-2 and V is TRBV19; D uncertain. V was pared by 6 bases and J by 1 base, with 12 bases between. This CDR3 has 14 residues. CDR1 is LNHDA and CDR2 is SQIVND in the germline V gene (reference sequence). The CDR3 coding sequence is TGTGCCAGTAGAACCGGGAGAGTTAACTATGGCTACACCTTC. Translating it yields CASRTGRVNYGYTF.

The rearrangement uses TRBV7-2 and TRBJ2-5; D gene ambiguous. With 7 bases removed from V and 2 bases from J, the gap between germline ends came to 11 bases. The CDR3 contains 13 residues. Germline V gene sequence: CDR1 SGHTA, CDR2 FQGNSA. The CDR3 sequence: CASNAQRQETQYF. DNA for the CDR3: TGTGCCAGCAACGCTCAGCGACAAGAGACCCAGTACTTC.

This rearrangement joins TRBV7-3 to TRBJ2-2, with a possible D match to TRBD1 (5 bases). V lost 4 bases to trimming and J lost 0 bases, with 9 bases between them. The CDR3 is made up of 15 amino acids. Germline V gene lookup returns CDR1 SGHTA and CDR2 FQGTGA. Here the CDR3 reads CASSSGPTNTGELFF. CDR3 sequence (DNA): TGTGCCAGCAGCTCAGGGCCAACGAACACCGGGGAGCTGTTTTTT.

CDR3 amino acids: CASSVNPDSYYTF. The CDR3 nucleotides read TGTGCCAGCAGCGTAAACCCGGACAGTTACTACACCTTC. V usage is TRBV9 and J usage is TRBJ1-2; tentatively, D is TRBD1 (6 bases). This CDR3 is 13 amino acids long. Trimming cost V 1 base and J 10 bases, with 14 bases left between them. Germline V gene sequence: CDR1 SGDLS, CDR2 YYNGEE.